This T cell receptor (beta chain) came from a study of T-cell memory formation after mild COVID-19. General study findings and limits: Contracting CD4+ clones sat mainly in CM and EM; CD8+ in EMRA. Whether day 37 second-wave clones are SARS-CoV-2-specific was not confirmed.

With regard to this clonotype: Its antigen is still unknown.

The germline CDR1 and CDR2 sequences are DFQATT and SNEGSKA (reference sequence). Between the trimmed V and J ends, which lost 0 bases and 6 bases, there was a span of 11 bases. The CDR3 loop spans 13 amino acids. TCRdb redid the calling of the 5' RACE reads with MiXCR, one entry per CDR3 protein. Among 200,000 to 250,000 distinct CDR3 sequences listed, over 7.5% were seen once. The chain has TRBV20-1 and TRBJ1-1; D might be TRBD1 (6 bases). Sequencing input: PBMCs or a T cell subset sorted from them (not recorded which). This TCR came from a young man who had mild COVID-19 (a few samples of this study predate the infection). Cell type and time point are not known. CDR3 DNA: TGCAGTGCTAGAGATCAGGGGCGGGCTGAAGCTTTCTTT. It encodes CSARDQGRAEAFF.